A selection of T cell receptor beta chains follows, all from one sample in a study of cytomegalovirus exposure and HLA in healthy donors. TCRdb keeps only in-frame clones here, not all; method: immunoSEQ multiplex PCR. Among about 140,000 clones listed, 70% to 75% were seen once. The source material was PBMCs. These receptors came from a woman aged 25-40 years in good health and CMV-seronegative. CDR3s include the opening cysteine and the closing phenylalanine or tryptophan. The D gene is left open where the match is weak. The size of a clone is reported for some rows only, either as once, few or many, or as a class for expanded clones.

V gene	J gene	clone size	D gene	CDR3 DNA	CDR3 protein
TRBV9	TRBJ1-3	-	-	TGTGCCAGCAGCGCACAGGGCCCTGGAAACACCATATATTTT	CASSAQGPGNTIYF
TRBV6-1	TRBJ1-3	-	-	TGTGCCAGCCTACTTTTGGGCGGAAACACCATATATTTT	CASLLLGGNTIYF
TRBV11-2	TRBJ2-7	-	-	TGTGCCAGCAGCTTCTCACAGCTGAGCTCCTACGAGCAGTACTTC	CASSFSQLSSYEQYF
TRBV6-6	TRBJ1-4	-	-	TGTGCCAGCAGGCCCCCGGTTAATGAAAAACTGTTTTTT	CASRPPVNEKLFF
TRBV30	TRBJ1-1	-	-	TGTGCCTGGAGTGTTATCCCAGGGGAGTGGGCTGAAGCTTTCTTT	CAWSVIPGEWAEAFF
TRBV9	TRBJ2-3	-	TRBD2	TGTGCCAGCAGCTCGACTAGCGGGTCTCATTATTTT	CASSSTSGSHYF
TRBV29-1	TRBJ1-2	-	-	TGCAGCGTGCCTACCCACCATGGCTACACCTTC	CSVPTHHGYTF
TRBV2	TRBJ1-1	-	TRBD1	TGTGCCAGCAGGCAAAGGGACAGGGATGCCACTGAAGCTTTCTTT	CASRQRDRDATEAFF
TRBV2	TRBJ2-6	-	-	TGTGCCAGCCTGGAGAACTCTGGGGCCAACGTCCTGGCTTTC	CASLENSGANVLAF
TRBV9	TRBJ2-1	-	-	TGTGCCAGCAGCGCCCGGACGGGGGATTACAATGAGCAGTTCTTC	CASSARTGDYNEQFF
TRBV28	TRBJ1-6	few	-	TGTGCCAGTCGGGACATTCTAAATTCACCCCTCCACTTT	CASRDILNSPLHF
TRBV30	TRBJ2-1	-	-	TGTGCCTGTCCCGCCGGCGGGACCTACAATGAGCAGTTCTTC	CACPAGGTYNEQFF
TRBV7-3	TRBJ2-5	few	TRBD2	TGTGCCAGCAGCCGGACTAGTCAAGAGACCCAGTACTTC	CASSRTSQETQYF
TRBV5-1	TRBJ2-3	-	TRBD2	TGCGCCAGCAGCTTGACGGGGGGGCCGGTAGATACGCAGTATTTT	CASSLTGGPVDTQYF
TRBV7-8	TRBJ2-5	-	TRBD2	TGTGCCAGCAGCTTAGGTCAAGCGGGACTAGAGACCCAGTACTTC	CASSLGQAGLETQYF
TRBV7-2	TRBJ2-5	-	TRBD2	TGTGCCAGCAGCTTAGGGGGGGGTCGGGAGACCCAGTACTTC	CASSLGGGRETQYF
TRBV25-1	TRBJ1-4	-	TRBD1	TGTGCCAGCAGTGACGGGACAGGGGGGGGGATAGGTGAAAAACTGTTTTTT	CASSDGTGGGIGEKLFF
TRBV19	TRBJ1-2	few	TRBD1	TGTGCCAGTAGTCCAACAGGGGACCACTTTATTAACTATGGCTACACCTTC	CASSPTGDHFINYGYTF
TRBV28	TRBJ1-4	-	TRBD1	TGTGCCAGCGACCGACAGGGGGGCCATGAAAAACTGTTTTTT	CASDRQGGHEKLFF
TRBV10-3	TRBJ2-1	once	TRBD2	TGTGCCATCAGGGCGCTGAACGGGGGGAGACCCTCCTACAATGAGCAGTTCTTC	CAIRALNGGRPSYNEQFF
TRBV5-8	TRBJ2-5	-	-	TGTGCCAGCAGCACAGGTACAAGAGAGACCCAGTACTTC	CASSTGTRETQYF
TRBV28	TRBJ1-2	once	-	TGTGCCAGCAGTTCTCCGGGAGGTGGCTACACCTTC	CASSSPGGGYTF
TRBV18	TRBJ2-5	-	TRBD2	TGTGCCAGCTCACCTACGGCGACTAGCGGGGGCCCGTACCAAGAGACCCAGTACTTC	CASSPTATSGGPYQETQYF
TRBV7-9	TRBJ1-2	-	TRBD1	TGTGCCAGCAGCTTGCAGGGGGTTTCGGGTGGCTACACCTTC	CASSLQGVSGGYTF
TRBV19	TRBJ1-5	-	TRBD1	TGTGCCAGTACCCTAACGGACAGGGGACGCCAGCCCCAGCATTTT	CASTLTDRGRQPQHF
TRBV7-2	TRBJ2-5	-	TRBD1	TGTGCCAGCAGCTTAGCGAGGGGGCTAGAGACCCAGTACTTC	CASSLARGLETQYF
TRBV2	TRBJ2-1	few	TRBD2	TGTGCCAGCAGTGCCGGGACTATCAATGAGCAGTTCTTC	CASSAGTINEQFF
TRBV6-6	TRBJ2-5	-	-	TGTGCCAGCAGTCAGGTGGAGACCCAGTACTTC	CASSQVETQYF
TRBV6-5	TRBJ2-7	-	-	TGTGCCAGCAGTTACTCTCAGGGTCTCGGCTACGAGCAGTACTTC	CASSYSQGLGYEQYF
TRBV6-1	TRBJ1-5	-	-	TGTGCCAGCAGTGAACAGGGCCTGAGGCCCCAGCATTTT	CASSEQGLRPQHF
TRBV11-2	TRBJ2-1	-	TRBD2	TGTGCCAGCAGCCCCTGGGAACTAGCGGGGTACAATGAGCAGTTCTTC	CASSPWELAGYNEQFF
TRBV21-1	TRBJ2-7	-	-	TGTGCCAGCAGCGAGTGCCGGAAAAGTCAGGGCTCCTACGAGCAGTACTTC	CASSECRKSQGSYEQYF
TRBV6-1	TRBJ1-5	-	TRBD1	TGTGCCAGCACGGGACAGAATAGCAATCAGCCCCAGCATTTT	CASTGQNSNQPQHF
TRBV6-5	TRBJ2-1	few	TRBD2	TGTGCCAGCAGTTCTAGCGGGAGCTACAATGAGCAGTTCTTC	CASSSSGSYNEQFF
TRBV7-9	TRBJ2-3	-	-	TGTGCCAGCACCTCGGAGGCAGATACGCAGTATTTT	CASTSEADTQYF
TRBV9	TRBJ2-3	once	TRBD2	TGTGCCAGCAGCGTAACACTAGCGGGGGGGCCATACACAGATACGCAGTATTTT	CASSVTLAGGPYTDTQYF
TRBV5-1	TRBJ2-2	-	-	TGCGCCAGCAGCTTGGCGGGTAGGAACACCGGGGAGCTGTTTTTT	CASSLAGRNTGELFF
TRBV5-1	TRBJ2-6	few	TRBD1	TGCGCCAGCAGCTTGGGGGGCGCAGGGGGCTATGGGGCCAACGTCCTGACTTTC	CASSLGGAGGYGANVLTF